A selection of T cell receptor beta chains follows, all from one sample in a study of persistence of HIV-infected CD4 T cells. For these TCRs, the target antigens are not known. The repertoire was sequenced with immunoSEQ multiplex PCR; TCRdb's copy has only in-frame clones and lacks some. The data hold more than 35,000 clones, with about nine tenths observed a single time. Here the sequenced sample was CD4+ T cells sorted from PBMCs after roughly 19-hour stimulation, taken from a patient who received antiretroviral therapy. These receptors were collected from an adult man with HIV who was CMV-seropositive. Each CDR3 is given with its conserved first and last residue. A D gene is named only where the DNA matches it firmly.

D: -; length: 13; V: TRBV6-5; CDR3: CASSYSQGYGYTF
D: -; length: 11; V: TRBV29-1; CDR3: CSVQDGYGYTF
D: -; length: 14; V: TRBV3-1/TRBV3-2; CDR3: CASSNHREGTEAFF
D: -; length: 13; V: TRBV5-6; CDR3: CASSLDEGLAPFF
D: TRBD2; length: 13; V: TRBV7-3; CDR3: CASSLTREETQYF
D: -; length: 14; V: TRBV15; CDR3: CATSRDRAAGELFF
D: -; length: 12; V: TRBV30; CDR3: CAWIPGANVLTF
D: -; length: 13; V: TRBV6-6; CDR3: CASSFSVSQPQHF
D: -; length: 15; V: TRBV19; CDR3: CATRPAEGSYNEQFF
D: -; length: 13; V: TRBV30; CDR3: CAWRRGGNTEAFF
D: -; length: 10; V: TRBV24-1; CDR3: CATRTYEQYF
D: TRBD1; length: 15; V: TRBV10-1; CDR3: CASSEIGTGFYEQYF
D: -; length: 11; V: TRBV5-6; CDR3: CASSLRTEAFF